What follows are 2 T cell receptor beta chains derived from one specimen sequenced in a study of T cell responses to AZD1222 COVID-19 vaccine. The data were produced by immunoSEQ multiplex PCR, yet TCRdb's version contains in-frame clones alone and is incomplete. The sample has over 70,000 clones; 88% are singletons. Specimen: peripheral blood, collected on day 0 of MenACWY control vaccination. These TCRs come from an adult in good health.

The chain has TRBV7-8 and TRBJ2-1; 7 positions agree with TRBD1. The CDR3 sequence is 15 residues long. The germline CDR1 and CDR2 sequences are SGHVS and FQNEAQ. V was pared by 4 bases and J by 8 bases, with 11 bases of the junction left unmatched. CDR3 sequence (DNA): TGTGCCAGCAGCTCAAGACAGGGTTTGGTCGATGAGCAGTTCTTC. This translates into CASSSRQGLVDEQFF.

The rearrangement uses TRBV15 and TRBJ1-5; D gene uncertain. Germline CDR1 and CDR2: LNHNV and YYDKDF (reference sequence). This CDR3 has 16 amino acids. The germline V and J ends were trimmed by 0 bases and 2 bases, with 11 bases remaining between them. The CDR3 sequence is CATSRDASVGNQPQHF. In DNA, the CDR3 is TGTGCCACCAGCAGAGATGCCAGTGTGGGCAATCAGCCCCAGCATTTT.